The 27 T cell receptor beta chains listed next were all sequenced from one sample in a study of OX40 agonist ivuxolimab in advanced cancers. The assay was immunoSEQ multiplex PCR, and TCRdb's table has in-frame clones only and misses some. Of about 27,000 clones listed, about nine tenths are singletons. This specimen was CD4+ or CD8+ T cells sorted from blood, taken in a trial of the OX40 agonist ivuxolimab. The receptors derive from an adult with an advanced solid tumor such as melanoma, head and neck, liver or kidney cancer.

CDR3 in amino acids: CASSLNGELFF. DNA of the CDR3: TGCGCCAGCAGCTTAAACGGGGAGCTGTTTTTT. This chain links TRBV5-1 with TRBJ2-2, with D uncertain. Trimming removed 2 bases from V and 7 bases from J, with 3 bases in between. The CDR3 covers 11 residues. Germline CDR1 SGHRS, CDR2 YFSETQ.

The CDR3, as DNA: TGCGCCAGCAGCCAAGGTCTGGGCAGCGAAGTTGCAACTAATGAAAAACTGTTTTTT. This encodes CASSQGLGSEVATNEKLFF. J is TRBJ1-4 and V is TRBV4-1; D gene uncertain. The CDR3 covers 19 residues. Germline CDR1 reads MGHRA; CDR2 reads YSYEKL. V lost 1 base and J lost 0, with 18 bases in between.

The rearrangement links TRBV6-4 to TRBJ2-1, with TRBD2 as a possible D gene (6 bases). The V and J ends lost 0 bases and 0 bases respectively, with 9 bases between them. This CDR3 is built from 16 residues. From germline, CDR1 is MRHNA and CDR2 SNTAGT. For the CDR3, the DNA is TGTGCCAGCAGTGACTCCCTGACTAGCTCCTACAATGAGCAGTTCTTC. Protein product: CASSDSLTSSYNEQFF.

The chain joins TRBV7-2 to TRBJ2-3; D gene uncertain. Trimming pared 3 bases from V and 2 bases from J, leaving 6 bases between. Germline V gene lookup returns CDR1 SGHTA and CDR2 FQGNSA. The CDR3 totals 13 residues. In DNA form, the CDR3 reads TGTGCCAGCAGCTTCGGGCCCACAGATACGCAGTATTTT. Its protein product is CASSFGPTDTQYF.

The CDR3 DNA reads TGTGCCAGCACCTTCAAGTTTCTCTCCTACGAGCAGTACTTC. Encoded protein: CASTFKFLSYEQYF. V usage is TRBV6-5 and J usage is TRBJ2-7; no clear D gene. V was cut by 7 bases and J by 0 bases, with 13 bases left in between. The CDR3 covers 14 residues. CDR1 and CDR2 (germline): MNHEY, SVGAGI.

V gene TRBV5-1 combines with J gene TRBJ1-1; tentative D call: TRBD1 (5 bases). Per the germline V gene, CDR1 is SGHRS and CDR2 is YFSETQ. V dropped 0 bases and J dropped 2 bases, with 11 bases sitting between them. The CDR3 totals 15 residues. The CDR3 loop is CASSLAGGTNTEAFF. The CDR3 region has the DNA TGCGCCAGCAGCTTGGCCGGGGGGACCAACACTGAAGCTTTCTTT.

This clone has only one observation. CDR3 region: CASSLGGSDTQYF. The CDR3 nucleotides read TGTGCCAGCAGCTTGGGCGGATCGGATACGCAGTATTTT. The chain has TRBV7-9 and TRBJ2-3; D gene ambiguous. The V end was cut by 3 bases, the J end by 6 bases, with 10 bases between. The CDR3 loop spans 13 amino acids. The germline V gene has CDR1 SEHNR and CDR2 FQNEAQ (reference sequence).

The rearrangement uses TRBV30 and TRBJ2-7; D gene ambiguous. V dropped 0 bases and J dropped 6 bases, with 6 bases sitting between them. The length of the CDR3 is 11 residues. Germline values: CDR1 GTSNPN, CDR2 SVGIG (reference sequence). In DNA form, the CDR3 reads TGTGCCTGGAGTGTACTGGGCGAGCAGTACTTC. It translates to CAWSVLGEQYF.

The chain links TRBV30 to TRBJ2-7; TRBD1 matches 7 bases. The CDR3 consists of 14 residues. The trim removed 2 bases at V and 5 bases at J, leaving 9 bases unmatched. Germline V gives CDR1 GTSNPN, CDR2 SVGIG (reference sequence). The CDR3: CAWSHSGTVNEQYF. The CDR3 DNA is TGTGCCTGGAGTCATTCCGGGACAGTAAACGAGCAGTACTTC.

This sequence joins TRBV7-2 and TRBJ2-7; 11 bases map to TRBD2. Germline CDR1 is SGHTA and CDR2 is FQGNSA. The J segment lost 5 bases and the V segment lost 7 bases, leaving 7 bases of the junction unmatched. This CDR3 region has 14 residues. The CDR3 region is CASNQLAGAHEQYF. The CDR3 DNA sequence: TGTGCCAGCAACCAACTAGCGGGAGCCCACGAGCAGTACTTC. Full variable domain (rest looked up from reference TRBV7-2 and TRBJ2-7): GAGVSQSPSNKVTEKGKDVELRCDPISGHTALYWYRQSLGQGLEFLIYFQGNSAPDKSGLPSDRFSAERTGGSVSTLTIQRTQQEDSAVYLCASNQLAGAHEQYFGPGTRLTVT.

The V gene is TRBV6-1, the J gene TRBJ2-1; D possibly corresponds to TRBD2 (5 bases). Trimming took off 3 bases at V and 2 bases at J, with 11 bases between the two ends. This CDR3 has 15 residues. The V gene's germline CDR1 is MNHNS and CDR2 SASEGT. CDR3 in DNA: TGTGCCAGCAGTGAGCCTCGGGGAGCCTACAATGAGCAGTTCTTC. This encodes CASSEPRGAYNEQFF.

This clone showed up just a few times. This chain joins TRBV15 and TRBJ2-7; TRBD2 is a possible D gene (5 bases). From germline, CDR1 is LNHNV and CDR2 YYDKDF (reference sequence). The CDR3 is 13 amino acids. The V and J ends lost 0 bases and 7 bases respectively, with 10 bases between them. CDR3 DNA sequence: TGTGCCACCAGCAGAGATGAGCGGAGGGAGCAGTACTTC. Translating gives CATSRDERREQYF.

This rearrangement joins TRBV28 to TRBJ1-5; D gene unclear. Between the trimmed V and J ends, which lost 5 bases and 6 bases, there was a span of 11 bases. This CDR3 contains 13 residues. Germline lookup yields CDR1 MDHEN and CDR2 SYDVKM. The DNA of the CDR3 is TGTGCCAGCAGTGTGGAAGTGAGTCAGCCCCAGCATTTT. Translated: CASSVEVSQPQHF.

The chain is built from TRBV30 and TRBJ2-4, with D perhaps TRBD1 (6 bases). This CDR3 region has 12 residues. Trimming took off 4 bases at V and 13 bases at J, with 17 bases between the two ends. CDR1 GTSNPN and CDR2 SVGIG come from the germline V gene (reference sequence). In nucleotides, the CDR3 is TGTGCCTGGACCCCAGGGGCGTCGGGACAGTACTTC. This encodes CAWTPGASGQYF.

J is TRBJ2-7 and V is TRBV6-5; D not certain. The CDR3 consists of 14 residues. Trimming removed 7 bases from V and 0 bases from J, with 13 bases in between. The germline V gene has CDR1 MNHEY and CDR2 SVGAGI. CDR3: CASKPSLSSYEQYF. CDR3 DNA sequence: TGTGCCAGCAAACCAAGTCTTAGCTCCTACGAGCAGTACTTC.

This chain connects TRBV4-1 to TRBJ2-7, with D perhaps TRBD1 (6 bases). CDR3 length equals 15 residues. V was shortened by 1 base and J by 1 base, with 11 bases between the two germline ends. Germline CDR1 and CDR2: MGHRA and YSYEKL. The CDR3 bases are TGCGCCAGCAGCCAAGTGGCAGGGGTTTCCTACGAGCAGTACTTC. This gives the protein CASSQVAGVSYEQYF.

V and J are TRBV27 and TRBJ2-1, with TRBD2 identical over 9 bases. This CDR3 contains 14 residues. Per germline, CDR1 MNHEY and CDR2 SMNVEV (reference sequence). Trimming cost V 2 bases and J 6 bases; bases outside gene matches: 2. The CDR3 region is CASSLASGTNEQFF. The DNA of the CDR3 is TGTGCCAGCAGTTTAGCTAGCGGGACCAATGAGCAGTTCTTC.

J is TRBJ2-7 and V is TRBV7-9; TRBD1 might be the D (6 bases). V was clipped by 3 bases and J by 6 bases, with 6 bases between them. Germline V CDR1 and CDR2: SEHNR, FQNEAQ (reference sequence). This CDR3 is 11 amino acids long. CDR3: CASSFRGEQYF. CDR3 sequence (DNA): TGTGCCAGCAGCTTCAGGGGCGAGCAGTACTTC.

CDR3 protein: CASSLKFYNEQFF. Here the CDR3 DNA reads TGTGCCAGCAGCTTAAAGTTTTACAATGAGCAGTTCTTC. This sequence joins TRBV7-2 and TRBJ2-1; D is undetermined. Trimming took off 2 bases at V and 4 bases at J, with 6 bases between the two ends. The CDR3 has 13 residues. The germline V gene has CDR1 SGHTA and CDR2 FQGNSA.

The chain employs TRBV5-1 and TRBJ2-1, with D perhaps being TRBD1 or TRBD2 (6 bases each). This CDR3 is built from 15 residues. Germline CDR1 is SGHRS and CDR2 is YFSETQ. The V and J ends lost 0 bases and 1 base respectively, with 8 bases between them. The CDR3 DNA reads TGCGCCAGCAGCTTGGAAGGGGGGTCCTACAATGAGCAGTTCTTC. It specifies CASSLEGGSYNEQFF. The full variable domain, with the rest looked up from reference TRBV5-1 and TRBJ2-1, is KAGVTQTPRYLIKTRGQQVTLSCSPISGHRSVSWYQQTPGQGLQFLFEYFSETQRNKGNFPGRFSGRQFSNSRSEMNVSTLELGDSALYLCASSLEGGSYNEQFFGPGTRLTVL.

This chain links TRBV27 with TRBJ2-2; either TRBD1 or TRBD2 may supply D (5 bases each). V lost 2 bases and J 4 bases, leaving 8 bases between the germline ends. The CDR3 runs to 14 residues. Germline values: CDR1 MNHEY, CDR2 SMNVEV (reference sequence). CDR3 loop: CASSLQGRTGELFF. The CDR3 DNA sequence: TGTGCCAGCAGTTTACAGGGACGCACCGGGGAGCTGTTTTTT.

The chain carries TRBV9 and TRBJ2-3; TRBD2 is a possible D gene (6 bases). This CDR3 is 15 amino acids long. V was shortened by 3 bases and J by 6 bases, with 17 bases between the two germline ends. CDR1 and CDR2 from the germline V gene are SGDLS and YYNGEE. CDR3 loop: CASSEGTRSGDTQYF. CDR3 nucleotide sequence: TGTGCCAGCAGCGAGGGGACTCGCTCCGGGGATACGCAGTATTTT.

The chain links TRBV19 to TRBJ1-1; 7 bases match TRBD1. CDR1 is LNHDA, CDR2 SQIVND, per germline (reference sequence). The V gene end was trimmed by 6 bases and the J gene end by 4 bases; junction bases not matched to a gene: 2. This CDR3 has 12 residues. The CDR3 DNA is TGTGCCAGTAGGCCAGGGGGCACTGAAGCTTTCTTT. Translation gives CASRPGGTEAFF.

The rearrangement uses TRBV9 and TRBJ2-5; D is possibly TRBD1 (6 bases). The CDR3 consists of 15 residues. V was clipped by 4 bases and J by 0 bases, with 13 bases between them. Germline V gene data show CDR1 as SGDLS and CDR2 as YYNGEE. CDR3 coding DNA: TGTGCCAGCAGCCCCCTGGGACAAGACCAAGAGACCCAGTACTTC. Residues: CASSPLGQDQETQYF.

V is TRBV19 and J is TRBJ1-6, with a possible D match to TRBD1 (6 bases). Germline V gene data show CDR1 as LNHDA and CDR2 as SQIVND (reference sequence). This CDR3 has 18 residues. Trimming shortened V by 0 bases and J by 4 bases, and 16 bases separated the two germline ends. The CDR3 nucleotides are TGTGCCAGTAGTATAGACCCGGACAGTGCAAGATATAATTCACCCCTCCACTTT. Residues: CASSIDPDSARYNSPLHF.

CDR3 DNA: TGTGCCAGCAGTTTTGGCACAGGGGGCTTCACTGAAGCTTTCTTT. Its protein product is CASSFGTGGFTEAFF. The V and J genes are TRBV28 and TRBJ1-1; 9 nucleotides match TRBD1. V shed 3 bases and J 4 bases; nucleotides not matched to a gene: 6. There are 15 residues in the CDR3. Germline assignment: CDR1 MDHEN and CDR2 SYDVKM.

The CDR3 region is CASSLDVGGSYNEQFF. CDR3 DNA sequence: TGTGCCAGCAGCCTAGACGTGGGGGGCTCCTACAATGAGCAGTTCTTC. The chain combines TRBV7-9 with TRBJ2-1; a possible D gene is TRBD2 (6 bases). Trimming took 5 bases from V and 0 from J, leaving 14 bases between them. The CDR3 consists of 16 residues. The germline gives CDR1 SEHNR, CDR2 FQNEAQ (reference sequence).